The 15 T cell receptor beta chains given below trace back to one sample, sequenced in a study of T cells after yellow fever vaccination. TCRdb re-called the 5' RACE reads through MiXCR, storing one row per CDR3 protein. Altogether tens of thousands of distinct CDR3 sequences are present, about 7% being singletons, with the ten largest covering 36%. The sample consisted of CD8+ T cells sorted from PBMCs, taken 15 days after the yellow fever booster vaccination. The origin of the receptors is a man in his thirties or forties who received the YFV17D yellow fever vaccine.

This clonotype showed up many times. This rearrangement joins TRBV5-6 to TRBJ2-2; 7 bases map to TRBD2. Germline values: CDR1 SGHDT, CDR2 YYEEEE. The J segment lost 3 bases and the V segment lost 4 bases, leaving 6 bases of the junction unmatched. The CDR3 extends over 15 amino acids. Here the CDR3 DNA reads TGTGCCAGCAGCCCCCAGGGACTATACACCGGGGAGCTGTTTTTT. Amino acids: CASSPQGLYTGELFF. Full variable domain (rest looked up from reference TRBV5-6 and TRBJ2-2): DAGVTQSPTHLIKTRGQQVTLRCSPKSGHDTVSWYQQALGQGPQFIFQYYEEEERQRGNFPDRFSGHQFPNYSSELNVNALLLGDSALYLCASSPQGLYTGELFFGEGSRLTVL.

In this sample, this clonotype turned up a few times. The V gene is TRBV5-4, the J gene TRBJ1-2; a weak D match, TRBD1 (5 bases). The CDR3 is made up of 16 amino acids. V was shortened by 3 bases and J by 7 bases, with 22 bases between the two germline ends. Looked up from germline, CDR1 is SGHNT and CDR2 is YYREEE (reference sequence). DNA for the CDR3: TGTGCCAGCAGCTCCTCCCAGGAGGGGAAGTTTTTTGGCTACACCTTC. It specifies CASSSSQEGKFFGYTF. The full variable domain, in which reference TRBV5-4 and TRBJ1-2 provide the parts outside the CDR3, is ETGVTQSPTHLIKTRGQQVTLRCSSQSGHNTVSWYQQALGQGPQFIFQYYREEENGRGNFPPRFSGLQFPNYSSELNVNALELDDSALYLCASSSSQEGKFFGYTFGSGTRLTVV.

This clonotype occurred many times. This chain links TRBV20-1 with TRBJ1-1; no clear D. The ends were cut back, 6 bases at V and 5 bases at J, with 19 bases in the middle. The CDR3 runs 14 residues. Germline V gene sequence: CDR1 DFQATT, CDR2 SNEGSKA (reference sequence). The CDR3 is CSAGNRDTATEAFF. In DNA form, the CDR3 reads TGCAGTGCGGGAAACCGGGATACAGCGACTGAAGCTTTCTTT.

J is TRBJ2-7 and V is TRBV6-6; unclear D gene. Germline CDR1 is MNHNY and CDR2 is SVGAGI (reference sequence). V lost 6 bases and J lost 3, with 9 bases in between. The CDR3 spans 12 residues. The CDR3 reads CASSQRVYEQYF. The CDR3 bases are TGTGCCAGCAGCCAAAGGGTCTACGAGCAGTACTTC.

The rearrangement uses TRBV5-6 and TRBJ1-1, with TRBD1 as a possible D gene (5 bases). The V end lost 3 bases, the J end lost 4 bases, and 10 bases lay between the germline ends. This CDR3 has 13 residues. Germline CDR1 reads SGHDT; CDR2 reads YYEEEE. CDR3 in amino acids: CASSWGPGTEAFF. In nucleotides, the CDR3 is TGTGCCAGCAGCTGGGGACCGGGCACTGAAGCTTTCTTT. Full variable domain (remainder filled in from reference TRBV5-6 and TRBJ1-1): DAGVTQSPTHLIKTRGQQVTLRCSPKSGHDTVSWYQQALGQGPQFIFQYYEEEERQRGNFPDRFSGHQFPNYSSELNVNALLLGDSALYLCASSWGPGTEAFFGQGTRLTVV.

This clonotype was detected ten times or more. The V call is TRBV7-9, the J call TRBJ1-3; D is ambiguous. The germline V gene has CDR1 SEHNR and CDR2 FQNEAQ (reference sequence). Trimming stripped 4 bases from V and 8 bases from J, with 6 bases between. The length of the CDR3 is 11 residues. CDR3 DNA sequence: TGTGCCAGCAGCTCCGGGGACACCATATATTTT. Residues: CASSSGDTIYF.

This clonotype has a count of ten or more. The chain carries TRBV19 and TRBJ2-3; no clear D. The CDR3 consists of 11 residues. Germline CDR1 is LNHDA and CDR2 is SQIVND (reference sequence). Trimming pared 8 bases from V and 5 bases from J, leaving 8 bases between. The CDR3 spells CASVMGDTQYF. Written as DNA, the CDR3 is TGTGCCAGTGTGATGGGAGATACGCAGTATTTT.

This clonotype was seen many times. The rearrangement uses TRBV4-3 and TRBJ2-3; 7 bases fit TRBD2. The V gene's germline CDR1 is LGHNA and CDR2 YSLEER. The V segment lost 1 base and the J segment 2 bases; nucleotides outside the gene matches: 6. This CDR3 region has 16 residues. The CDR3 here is CASSQVWEGYTDTQYF. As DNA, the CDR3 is TGCGCCAGCAGCCAAGTGTGGGAGGGATACACAGATACGCAGTATTTT.

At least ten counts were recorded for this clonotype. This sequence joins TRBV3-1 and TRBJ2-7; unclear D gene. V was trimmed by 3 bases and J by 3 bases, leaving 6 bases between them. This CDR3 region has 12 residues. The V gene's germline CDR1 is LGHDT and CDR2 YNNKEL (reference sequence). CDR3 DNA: TGTGCCAGCAGCCAGGGAATCTACGAGCAGTACTTC. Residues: CASSQGIYEQYF.

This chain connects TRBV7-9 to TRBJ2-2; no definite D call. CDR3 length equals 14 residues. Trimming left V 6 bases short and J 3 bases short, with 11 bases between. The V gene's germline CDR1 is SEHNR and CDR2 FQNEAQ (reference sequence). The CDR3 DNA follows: TGTGCCAGCAGAATCCCTATCGACACCGGGGAGCTGTTTTTT. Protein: CASRIPIDTGELFF.

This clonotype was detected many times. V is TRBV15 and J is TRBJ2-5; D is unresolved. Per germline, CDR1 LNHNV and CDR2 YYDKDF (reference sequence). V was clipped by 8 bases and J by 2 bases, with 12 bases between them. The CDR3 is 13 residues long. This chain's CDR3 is CATGVGGQETQYF. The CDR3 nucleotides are TGTGCCACCGGGGTCGGTGGGCAAGAGACCCAGTACTTC.

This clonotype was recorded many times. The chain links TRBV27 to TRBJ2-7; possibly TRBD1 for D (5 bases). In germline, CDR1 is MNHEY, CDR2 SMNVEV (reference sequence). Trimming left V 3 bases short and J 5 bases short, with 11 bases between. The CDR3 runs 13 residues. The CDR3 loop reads CASSLVSGHEQYF. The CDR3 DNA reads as TGTGCCAGCAGTTTGGTTTCAGGGCACGAGCAGTACTTC.

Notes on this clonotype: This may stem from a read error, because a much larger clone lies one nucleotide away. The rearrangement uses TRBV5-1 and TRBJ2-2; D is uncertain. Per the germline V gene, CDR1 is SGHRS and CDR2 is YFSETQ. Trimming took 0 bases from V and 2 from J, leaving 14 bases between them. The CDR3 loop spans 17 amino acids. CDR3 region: CASSLALQLDNTGELFF. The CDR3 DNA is TGCGCCAGCAGCTTGGCCCTTCAGCTAGATAACACCGGGGAGCTGTTTTTT.

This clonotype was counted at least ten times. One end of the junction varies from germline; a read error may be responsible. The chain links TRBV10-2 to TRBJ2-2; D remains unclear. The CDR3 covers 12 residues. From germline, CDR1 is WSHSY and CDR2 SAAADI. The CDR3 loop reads CASIGNPGELFF. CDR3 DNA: TGCGCCAGCATTGGGAACCCCGGGGAGCTGTTTTTT.

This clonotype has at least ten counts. CDR3 nucleotide sequence: TGCGCCAGCAGCCAAGAAGCCAAACGGTACAATGAGCAGTTCTTC. Protein product: CASSQEAKRYNEQFF. The V call is TRBV4-1, the J call TRBJ2-1, with D unclear. This CDR3 comprises 15 residues. V gave up 0 bases and J gave up 4 bases, with 10 bases separating them. CDR1 is MGHRA, CDR2 YSYEKL, per germline.